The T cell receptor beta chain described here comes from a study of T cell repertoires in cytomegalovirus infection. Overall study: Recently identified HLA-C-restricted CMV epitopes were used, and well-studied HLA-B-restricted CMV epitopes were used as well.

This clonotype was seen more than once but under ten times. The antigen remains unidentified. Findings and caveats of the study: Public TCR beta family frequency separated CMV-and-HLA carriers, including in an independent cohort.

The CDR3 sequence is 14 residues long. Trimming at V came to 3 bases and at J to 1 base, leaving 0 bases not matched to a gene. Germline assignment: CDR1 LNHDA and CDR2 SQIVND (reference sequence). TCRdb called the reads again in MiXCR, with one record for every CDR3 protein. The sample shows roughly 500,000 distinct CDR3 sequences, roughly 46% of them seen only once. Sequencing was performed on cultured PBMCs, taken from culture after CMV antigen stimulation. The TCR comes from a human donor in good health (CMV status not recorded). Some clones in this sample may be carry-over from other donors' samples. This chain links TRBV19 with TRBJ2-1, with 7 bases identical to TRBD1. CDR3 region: CASSMGQSYNEQFF. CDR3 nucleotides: TGTGCCAGTAGTATGGGACAGTCCTACAATGAGCAGTTCTTC.